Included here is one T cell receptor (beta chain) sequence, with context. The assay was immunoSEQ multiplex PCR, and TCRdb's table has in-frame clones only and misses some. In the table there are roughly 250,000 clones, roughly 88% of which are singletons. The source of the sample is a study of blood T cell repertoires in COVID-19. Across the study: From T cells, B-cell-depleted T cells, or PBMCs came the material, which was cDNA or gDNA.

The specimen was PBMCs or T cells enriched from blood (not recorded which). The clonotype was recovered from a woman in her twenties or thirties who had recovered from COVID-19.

The CDR3 spells CASSLSATGGLGQPQHF. CDR3 nucleotide sequence: TGTGCCAGCAGCTTAAGTGCGACAGGGGGGCTCGGACAGCCCCAGCATTTT. The chain combines TRBV7-8 with TRBJ1-5; 9 bases fit TRBD1. Unmatched junction bases numbered 12, after V lost 2 bases and J lost 7 bases. The germline V gene encodes CDR1 SGHVS and CDR2 FQNEAQ. This CDR3 comprises 17 residues.